These 22 T cell receptor beta chains originate from one sample sequenced in a study of blood T cell repertoires in COVID-19. The method was immunoSEQ multiplex PCR; TCRdb's version includes in-frame clones alone and lacks a portion of them. This sample has hundreds of thousands of clones, with approximately 85% found just once. The sample consisted of peripheral blood. These receptor sequences come from a middle-aged man with acute or convalescent COVID-19.

This clone was detected only once. V gene TRBV3-1 (or the pseudogene TRBV3-2) combines with J gene TRBJ2-7, with 7 bases that match TRBD2. J lost 2 bases, V lost 4 bases, and 14 bases had no gene match. CDR1 is LGHDT and CDR2 is YNNKEL in the germline V gene (reference sequence). CDR3 size: 17 residues. DNA for the CDR3: TGTGCCAGCAGCCTGCAAGGAGCGGGGACTGGGACCTACGAGCAGTACTTC. This sequence encodes CASSLQGAGTGTYEQYF.

This sequence joins TRBV3-1 (or the pseudogene TRBV3-2) and TRBJ1-1, with 7 bases aligning to TRBD1. Looked up from germline, CDR1 is LGHDT and CDR2 is YNNKEL (reference sequence). V lost 1 base, J lost 0 bases, and 8 bases stayed unmatched. The CDR3 sequence is 17 residues long. The DNA for the CDR3 is TGTGCCAGCAGCCAAGGAACAGGGGCTCGGATGAACACTGAAGCTTTCTTT. This sequence encodes CASSQGTGARMNTEAFF.

The chain uses TRBV6-2 or TRBV6-3 and TRBJ1-2, with D hard to call. The CDR3 is 12 amino acids. The germline V gene has CDR1 MNHEY and CDR2 SVGEGT. V was trimmed by 2 bases and J by 7 bases, leaving 8 bases between them. CDR3 protein: CASSYRTGGYTF. DNA of the CDR3: TGTGCCAGCAGTTACAGGACTGGTGGCTACACCTTC.

The J gene is TRBJ2-7, the V gene TRBV5-4; possible D gene TRBD2, 5 bases. The CDR3 loop spans 14 amino acids. V lost 2 bases and J lost 2, with 11 bases in between. The germline CDR1 and CDR2 sequences are SGHNT and YYREEE (reference sequence). The CDR3 region is CASSLFPRAYEQYF. The CDR3 DNA reads TGTGCCAGCAGCTTATTTCCGAGGGCCTACGAGCAGTACTTC.

A remark on this clone: The sample contains more than one DNA sequence encoding this CDR3. V gene TRBV28 combines with J gene TRBJ1-5, with a tentative D call TRBD1 (5 bases). CDR1 is MDHEN and CDR2 is SYDVKM in the germline V gene. Trimming shortened V by 6 bases and J by 2 bases, and 11 bases separated the two germline ends. The CDR3 length is 14 residues. CDR3 sequence reads: CASSLGRGNQPQHF. CDR3 DNA: TGTGCCAGCAGCCTCGGCAGGGGCAATCAGCCCCAGCATTTT.

The chain has TRBV5-4 and TRBJ2-2; possible D gene TRBD1, 6 bases. CDR3 length: 16 amino acids. The ends were cut back, 5 bases at V and 1 base at J, with 15 bases in the middle. Germline CDR1 is SGHNT and CDR2 is YYREEE (reference sequence). CDR3 nucleotide sequence: TGTGCCAGCAGACAAAGCCTGACAGGGAACACCGGGGAGCTGTTTTTT. Its translation: CASRQSLTGNTGELFF.

This chain links TRBV12-3 or TRBV12-4 with TRBJ1-2, with unresolved D. Trimming took 1 base from V and 4 from J, leaving 7 bases between them. This CDR3 is 13 amino acids long. DNA of the CDR3: TGTGCCAGCAGTTTAGGCAGACTCTATGGCTACACCTTC. Amino acids: CASSLGRLYGYTF.

This clone was counted once. The rearrangement joins TRBV6-5 to TRBJ1-6; 11 nucleotides align to TRBD1. The CDR3 has 15 residues. The germline V gene has CDR1 MNHEY and CDR2 SVGAGI. The junction had 9 bases not matched to a gene; V was cut back by 7 bases and J by 10 bases. The CDR3 nucleotides read TGTGCCAGCACAACGGACAGGGGGCACCGATCACCCCTCCACTTT. This sequence encodes CASTTDRGHRSPLHF.

J is TRBJ2-7 and V is TRBV18; D call uncertain. This CDR3 comprises 12 residues. Germline-derived CDR1 and CDR2 are KGHSH and LQKENI. Trimming took 6 bases from V and 0 from J, leaving 6 bases between them. CDR3 sequence reads: CASSPSSYEQYF. For the CDR3, the DNA is TGTGCCAGCTCCCCTAGCTCCTACGAGCAGTACTTC.

On this clone: Distinct nucleotide sequences in the sample also encode this CDR3. V is TRBV9 and J is TRBJ1-6; 7 bases map to TRBD1. This CDR3 is 14 amino acids long. CDR1 and CDR2 from the germline V gene are SGDLS and YYNGEE. With V trimmed by 5 bases and J by 5 bases, 4 bases remained unmatched. CDR3 in amino acids: CASRVGTDNSPLHF. The CDR3 nucleotides are TGTGCCAGCAGGGTCGGGACAGATAATTCACCCCTCCACTTT.

J is TRBJ1-2 and V is TRBV11-2; D gene unclear. V was pared by 0 bases and J by 4 bases, with 6 bases between. The CDR3 extends over 13 amino acids. In germline, CDR1 is SGHAT, CDR2 FQNNGV. CDR3 sequence: CASSLDRGYGYTF. CDR3 DNA sequence: TGTGCCAGCAGCTTAGACCGGGGCTATGGCTACACCTTC.

This clone was picked up one time. The chain is built from TRBV18 and TRBJ2-5, with D uncertain. The CDR3 totals 14 residues. Germline V lookup: CDR1 KGHSH, CDR2 LQKENI. With 0 bases removed from V and 3 bases from J, the gap between germline ends came to 8 bases. CDR3 nucleotide sequence: TGTGCCAGCTCACCACCCCTAATGGAAGAGACCCAGTACTTC. Its translation is CASSPPLMEETQYF.

This clone was found once. Other nucleotide sequences from this sample produce the same CDR3. The rearrangement joins TRBV30 to TRBJ1-5; D unresolved. CDR1 is GTSNPN, CDR2 SVGIG, per germline (reference sequence). The length of the CDR3 is 13 residues. The V end was cut by 0 bases, the J end by 5 bases, with 8 bases between. CDR3: CAWSVAGDQPQHF. The CDR3 nucleotides are TGTGCCTGGAGTGTGGCAGGCGATCAGCCCCAGCATTTT.

This clone was picked up one time. The V call is TRBV5-5, the J call TRBJ1-5, with 7 bases aligning to TRBD1. The CDR3 consists of 14 residues. With 4 bases clipped from V and 5 bases from J, the junction kept 6 bases outside the gene matches. Germline V gene sequence: CDR1 SGHKS, CDR2 YYEKEE (reference sequence). CDR3 in DNA: TGTGCCAGCAGCGAGGGGGCTGTGGATCAGCCCCAGCATTTT. This codes for CASSEGAVDQPQHF.

The sample holds one count of this clone. The chain links TRBV6-5 to TRBJ1-4, with D maybe TRBD1 (5 bases). The germline V and J ends were trimmed by 2 bases and 6 bases, with 16 bases remaining between them. CDR3 size: 16 residues. CDR1 and CDR2 from the germline V gene are MNHEY and SVGAGI. CDR3 loop: CASSYTVSGGYEKLFF. The DNA of the CDR3 is TGTGCCAGCAGTTACACGGTTTCGGGGGGATATGAAAAACTGTTTTTT.

The CDR3 spells CASSQALLNAAEQFF. The CDR3 region has the DNA TGTGCCAGCAGCCAAGCCTTACTAAACGCGGCCGAGCAGTTCTTC. This chain uses TRBV3-1 (or the pseudogene TRBV3-2) with TRBJ2-1; D is ambiguous. Trimming took off 1 base at V and 10 bases at J, with 17 bases between the two ends. This CDR3 is built from 15 residues. Germline V gene sequence: CDR1 LGHDT, CDR2 YNNKEL (reference sequence).

The rearrangement uses TRBV2 and TRBJ1-5; D may be TRBD1 (5 bases). V was shortened by 5 bases and J by 0 bases, with 8 bases between the two germline ends. Germline lookup yields CDR1 SNHLY and CDR2 FYNNEI. There are 14 residues in the CDR3. The CDR3, as DNA: TGTGCCAGCAGTAGACAGAATAGCAATCAGCCCCAGCATTTT. Encoded protein: CASSRQNSNQPQHF.

The V gene is TRBV5-1, the J gene TRBJ1-1; D ambiguous. The CDR3 is 13 amino acids. Germline CDR1 SGHRS, CDR2 YFSETQ. The V end lost 4 bases, the J end lost 0 bases, and 7 bases lay between the germline ends. CDR3 bases: TGCGCCAGCAGCGTCGGGGTGAACACTGAAGCTTTCTTT. The encoded protein is CASSVGVNTEAFF.

The rearrangement links TRBV2 to TRBJ1-2; a possible D gene is TRBD1 (6 bases). The ends were cut back, 7 bases at V and 7 bases at J, with 16 bases in the middle. The CDR3 is 13 amino acids. The V gene's germline CDR1 is SNHLY and CDR2 FYNNEI. The CDR3 nucleotides read TGTGCCAGCACCTGGGACACTAGGAGTGGCTACACCTTC. Amino acids: CASTWDTRSGYTF.

This sequence joins TRBV2 and TRBJ2-7; no firm D call. This CDR3 comprises 15 residues. The V gene's germline CDR1 is SNHLY and CDR2 FYNNEI. V was shortened by 3 bases and J by 0 bases, with 12 bases between the two germline ends. The CDR3 coding sequence is TGTGCCAGCAGTGACGTCCTCCCGAGCTCCTACGAGCAGTACTTC. This translates into CASSDVLPSSYEQYF.

The V call is TRBV7-6, the J call TRBJ1-1; D unresolved. The V end was cut by 1 base, the J end by 2 bases, with 11 bases between. Germline CDR1 and CDR2: SGHVS and FNYEAQ. This CDR3 spans 15 amino acids. The CDR3 spells CASSLERGLNTEAFF. In DNA form, the CDR3 reads TGTGCCAGCAGCTTAGAAAGAGGGCTCAACACTGAAGCTTTCTTT.

This chain joins TRBV7-2 and TRBJ2-5; weak D call: TRBD1 (6 bases). Per germline, CDR1 SGHTA and CDR2 FQGNSA. The CDR3 runs to 14 residues. Trimming took 3 bases from V and 1 from J, leaving 9 bases between them. CDR3 region: CASSLGAAQETQYF. CDR3 DNA sequence: TGTGCCAGCAGCTTGGGGGCGGCCCAAGAGACCCAGTACTTC.